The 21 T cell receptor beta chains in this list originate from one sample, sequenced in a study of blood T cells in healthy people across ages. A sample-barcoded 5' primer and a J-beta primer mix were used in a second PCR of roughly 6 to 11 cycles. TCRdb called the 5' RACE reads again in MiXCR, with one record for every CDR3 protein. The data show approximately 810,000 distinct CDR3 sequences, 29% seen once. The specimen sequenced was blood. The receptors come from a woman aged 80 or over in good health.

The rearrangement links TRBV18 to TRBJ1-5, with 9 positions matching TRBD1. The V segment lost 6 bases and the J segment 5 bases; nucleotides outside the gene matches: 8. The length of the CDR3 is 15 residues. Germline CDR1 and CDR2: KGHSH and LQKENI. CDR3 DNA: TGTGCCAGCTCGCCTGGACAGGGGAACTATCAGCCCCAGCATTTT. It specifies CASSPGQGNYQPQHF.

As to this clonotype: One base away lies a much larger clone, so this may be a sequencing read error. For the CDR3, the DNA is TGCAGCGTTGATCCGGCAGGGGAGGGTAAGGGCAATGAGCAGTTCTTC. Amino acids: CSVDPAGEGKGNEQFF. This chain connects TRBV29-1 to TRBJ2-1; TRBD2 might be the D (7 bases). The germline V gene encodes CDR1 SQVTM and CDR2 ANQGSEA. The CDR3 has 16 amino acids. Trimming shortened V by 3 bases and J by 6 bases, and 21 bases separated the two germline ends.

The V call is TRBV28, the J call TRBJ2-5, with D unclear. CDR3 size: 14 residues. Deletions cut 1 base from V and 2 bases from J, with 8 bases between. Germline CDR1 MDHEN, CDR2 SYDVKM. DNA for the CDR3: TGTGCCAGCAGTTTATTCCGAGATCAAGAGACCCAGTACTTC. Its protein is CASSLFRDQETQYF.

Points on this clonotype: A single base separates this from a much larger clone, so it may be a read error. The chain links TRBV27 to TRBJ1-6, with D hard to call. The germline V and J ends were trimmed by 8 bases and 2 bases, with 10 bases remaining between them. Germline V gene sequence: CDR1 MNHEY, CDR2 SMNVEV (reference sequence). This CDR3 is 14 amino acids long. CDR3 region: CASGQYPYNSPLHF. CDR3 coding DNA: TGTGCCAGCGGGCAATACCCCTATAATTCACCCCTCCACTTT.

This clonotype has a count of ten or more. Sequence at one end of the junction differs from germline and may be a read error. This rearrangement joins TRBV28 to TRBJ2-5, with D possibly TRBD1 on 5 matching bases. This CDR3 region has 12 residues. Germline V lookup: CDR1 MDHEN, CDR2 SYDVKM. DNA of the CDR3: TGTGCCAGCAGCTCCCTCCAGGGCACCCCGTACTTC. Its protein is CASSSLQGTPYF.

CDR3 loop: CTSSHNTATNYGYTF. CDR3 DNA sequence: TGTACCAGCAGTCACAACACAGCCACTAACTATGGCTACACCTTC. This chain uses TRBV7-2 with TRBJ1-2; no reliable D call. CDR1 and CDR2 from the germline V gene are SGHTA and FQGNSA. Trimming pared 6 bases from V and 0 bases from J, leaving 14 bases between. The CDR3 is 15 residues long.

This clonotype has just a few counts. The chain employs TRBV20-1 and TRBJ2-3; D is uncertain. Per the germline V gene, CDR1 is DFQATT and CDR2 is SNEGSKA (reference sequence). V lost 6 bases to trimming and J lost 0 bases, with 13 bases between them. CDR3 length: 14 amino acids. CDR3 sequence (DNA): TGCAGTGCCCCCCAGTCACCTAGCACAGATACGCAGTATTTT. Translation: CSAPQSPSTDTQYF.

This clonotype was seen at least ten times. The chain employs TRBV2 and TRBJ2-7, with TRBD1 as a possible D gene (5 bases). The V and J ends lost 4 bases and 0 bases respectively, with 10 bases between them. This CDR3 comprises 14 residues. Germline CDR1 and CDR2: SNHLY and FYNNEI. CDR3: CASSVQGSSYEQYF. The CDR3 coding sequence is TGTGCCAGCAGTGTGCAGGGTAGCTCCTACGAGCAGTACTTC.

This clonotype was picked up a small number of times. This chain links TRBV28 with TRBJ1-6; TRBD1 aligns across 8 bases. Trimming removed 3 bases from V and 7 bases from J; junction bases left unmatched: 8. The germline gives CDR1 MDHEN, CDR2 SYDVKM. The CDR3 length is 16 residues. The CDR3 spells CASSFSGQGSNSPLHF. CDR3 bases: TGTGCCAGCAGTTTCTCCGGACAGGGTTCGAATTCACCCCTCCACTTT.

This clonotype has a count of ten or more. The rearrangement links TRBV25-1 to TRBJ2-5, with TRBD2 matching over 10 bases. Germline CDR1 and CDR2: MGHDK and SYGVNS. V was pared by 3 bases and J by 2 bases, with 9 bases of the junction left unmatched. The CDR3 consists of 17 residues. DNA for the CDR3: TGTGCCAGCAGTGACCGTCGTAGCGGGGGGCCTCAAGAGACCCAGTACTTC. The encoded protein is CASSDRRSGGPQETQYF.

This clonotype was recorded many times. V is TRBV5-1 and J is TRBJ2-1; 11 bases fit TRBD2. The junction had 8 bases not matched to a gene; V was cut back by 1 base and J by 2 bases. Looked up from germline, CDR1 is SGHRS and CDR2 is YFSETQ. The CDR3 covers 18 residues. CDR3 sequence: CASSLSTSGVGTYNEQFF. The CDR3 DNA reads TGCGCCAGCAGCTTGTCGACTAGCGGGGTGGGAACCTACAATGAGCAGTTCTTC. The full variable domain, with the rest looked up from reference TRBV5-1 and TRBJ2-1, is KAGVTQTPRYLIKTRGQQVTLSCSPISGHRSVSWYQQTPGQGLQFLFEYFSETQRNKGNFPGRFSGRQFSNSRSEMNVSTLELGDSALYLCASSLSTSGVGTYNEQFFGPGTRLTVL.

This chain's CDR3 is CASSPLGAGATEAFF. In DNA form, the CDR3 reads TGTGCCAGCAGCCCGCTGGGAGCTGGGGCGACTGAAGCTTTCTTT. The V gene is TRBV11-2, the J gene TRBJ1-1; tentative D call: TRBD1 (5 bases). This CDR3 contains 15 residues. Per the germline V gene, CDR1 is SGHAT and CDR2 is FQNNGV. Between the trimmed V and J ends, which lost 5 bases and 5 bases, there was a span of 18 bases.

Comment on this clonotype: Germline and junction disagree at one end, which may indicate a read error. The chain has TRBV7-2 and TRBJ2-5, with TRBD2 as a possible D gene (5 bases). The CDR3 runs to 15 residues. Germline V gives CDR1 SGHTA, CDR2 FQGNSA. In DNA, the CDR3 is TGTGCCAGCAACTTAGGATCTGGCGGACTGGAGACCCAGTACTTC. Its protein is CASNLGSGGLETQYF. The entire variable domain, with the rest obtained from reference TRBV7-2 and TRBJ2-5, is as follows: GAGVSQSPSNKVTEKGKDVELRCDPISGHTALYWYRQSLGQGLEFLIYFQGNSAPDKSGLPSDRFSAERTGGSVSTLTIQRTQQEDSAVYLCASNLGSGGLETQYFGPGTRLLVL.

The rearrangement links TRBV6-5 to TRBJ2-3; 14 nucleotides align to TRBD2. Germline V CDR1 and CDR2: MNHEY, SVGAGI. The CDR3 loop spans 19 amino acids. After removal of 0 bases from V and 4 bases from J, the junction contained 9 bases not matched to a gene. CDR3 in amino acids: CASSYSPGLAGGWADTQYF. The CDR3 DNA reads TGTGCCAGCAGTTACTCGCCCGGACTAGCGGGGGGTTGGGCAGATACGCAGTATTTT.

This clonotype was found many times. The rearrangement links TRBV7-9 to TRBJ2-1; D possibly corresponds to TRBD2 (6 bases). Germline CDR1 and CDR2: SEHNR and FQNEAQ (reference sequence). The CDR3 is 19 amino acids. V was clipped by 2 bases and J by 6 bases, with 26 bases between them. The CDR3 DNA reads TGTGCCAGCAGCTTATTCAACGGGGACTCGGCAAACCGACTCAATGAGCAGTTCTTC. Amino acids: CASSLFNGDSANRLNEQFF.

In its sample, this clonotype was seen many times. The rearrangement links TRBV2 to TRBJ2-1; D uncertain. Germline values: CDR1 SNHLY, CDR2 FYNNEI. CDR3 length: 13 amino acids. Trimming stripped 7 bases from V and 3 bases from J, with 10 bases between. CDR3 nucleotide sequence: TGTGCCAGCAAACAGAACCTCTACAATGAGCAGTTCTTC. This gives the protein CASKQNLYNEQFF.

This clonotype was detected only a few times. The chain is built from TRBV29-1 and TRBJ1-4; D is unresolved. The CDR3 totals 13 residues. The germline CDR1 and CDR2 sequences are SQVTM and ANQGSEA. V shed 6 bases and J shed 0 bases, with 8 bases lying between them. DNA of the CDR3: TGCAGCGTGAAGGTTGCAACTAATGAAAAACTGTTTTTT. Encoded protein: CSVKVATNEKLFF. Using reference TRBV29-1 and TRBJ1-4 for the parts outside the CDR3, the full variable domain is SAVISQKPSRDICQRGTSLTIQCQVDSQVTMMFWYRQQPGQSLTLIATANQGSEATYESGFVIDKFPISRPNLTFSTLTVSNMSPEDSSIYLCSVKVATNEKLFFGSGTQLSVL.

This CDR3 reads CASSSRHRETQFF. The DNA for the CDR3 is TGTGCCAGCAGCTCGAGACACCGAGAGACCCAGTTCTTC. This chain connects TRBV7-2 to TRBJ2-1, with unresolved D. This CDR3 contains 13 residues. The V end lost 4 bases, the J end lost 13 bases, and 17 bases lay between the germline ends. Germline V gene data show CDR1 as SGHTA and CDR2 as FQGNSA.

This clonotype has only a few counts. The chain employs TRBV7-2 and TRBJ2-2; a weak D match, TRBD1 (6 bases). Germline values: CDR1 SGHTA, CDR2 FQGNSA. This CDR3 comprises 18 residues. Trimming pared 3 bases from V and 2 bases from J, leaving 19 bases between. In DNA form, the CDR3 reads TGTGCCAGCAGCTTGGGGGCCACTAGGTTCCGAAACACCGGGGAGCTGTTTTTT. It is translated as CASSLGATRFRNTGELFF.

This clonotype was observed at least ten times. The CDR3 coding sequence is TGTGCCAGCAGTGAAGCTGGGACGGGAAATTCACCCCTCCACTTT. Translated, it gives CASSEAGTGNSPLHF. The chain has TRBV6-1 and TRBJ1-6, with D tentatively TRBD1 (5 bases). V lost 0 bases, J lost 7 bases, and 10 bases lay in between. The germline gives CDR1 MNHNS, CDR2 SASEGT. The length of the CDR3 is 15 residues.

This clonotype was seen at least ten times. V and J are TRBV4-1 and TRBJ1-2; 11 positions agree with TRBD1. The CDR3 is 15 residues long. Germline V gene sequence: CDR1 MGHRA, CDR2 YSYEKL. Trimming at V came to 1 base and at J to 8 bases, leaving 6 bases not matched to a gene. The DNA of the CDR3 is TGCGCCAGCAGCCAAGCTGGGACAGGGGGAGGCGGCTACACCTTC. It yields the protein CASSQAGTGGGGYTF.